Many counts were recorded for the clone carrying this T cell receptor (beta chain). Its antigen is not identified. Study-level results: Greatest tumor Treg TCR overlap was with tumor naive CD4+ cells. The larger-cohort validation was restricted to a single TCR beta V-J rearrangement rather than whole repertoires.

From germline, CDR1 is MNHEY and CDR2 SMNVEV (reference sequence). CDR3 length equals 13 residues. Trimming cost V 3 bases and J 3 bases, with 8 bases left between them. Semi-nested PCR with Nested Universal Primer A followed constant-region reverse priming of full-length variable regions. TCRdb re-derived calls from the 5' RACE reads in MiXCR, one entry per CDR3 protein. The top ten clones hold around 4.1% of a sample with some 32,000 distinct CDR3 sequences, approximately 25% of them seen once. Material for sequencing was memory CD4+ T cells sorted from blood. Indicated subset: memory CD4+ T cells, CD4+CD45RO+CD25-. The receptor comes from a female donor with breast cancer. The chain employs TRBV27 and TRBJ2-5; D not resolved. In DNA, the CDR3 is TGTGCCAGCAGTTTCGGGCGGAAAGAGACCCAGTACTTC. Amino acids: CASSFGRKETQYF.